This T cell receptor (beta chain) was observed in a study of cytomegalovirus exposure and HLA in healthy donors. Study-level information: Out of a few hundred genotyped donors, about 76% belonged to the Caucasian-associated ancestry cluster.

Use of 60 Vbeta and 13 Jbeta primers characterized the PCR. This table comes from immunoSEQ multiplex PCR, and its TCRdb copy is limited to in-frame clones, with some not included. The sample includes 120,000 or so clones, approximately 80% seen only once; the top ten take about 2%. Notes on the study in general: Many donors carried some public TCRs, although rarity characterized most TCR sequences. About 87% or about 30% of the time was how often most TCR beta V segments were productive, according to an earlier analysis. It was reported that the classifier diagnosed cytomegalovirus status with high specificity and sensitivity in both the original and validation cohorts.

Notes on this clone: The antigen is undetermined.

This TCR came from a woman aged 40 to 49 in good health and CMV-seronegative. Sequenced: PBMCs.

Here the CDR3 DNA reads TGTGCCAGCAGCTCACCTCGACTAGCGGGAGGGTATGAGCAGTTCTTC. As protein: CASSSPRLAGGYEQFF. The chain uses TRBV28 and TRBJ2-1, with TRBD2 matching 14 bases. This CDR3 has 16 residues. Germline V CDR1 and CDR2: MDHEN, SYDVKM. V shed 6 bases and J 8 bases; nucleotides not matched to a gene: 9. The whole variable domain, remainder taken from reference TRBV28 and TRBJ2-1, is DVKVTQSSRYLVKRTGEKVFLECVQDMDHENMFWYRQDPGLGLRLIYFSYDVKMKEKGDIPEGYSVSREKKERFSLILESASTNQTSMYLCASSSPRLAGGYEQFFGPGTRLTVL.